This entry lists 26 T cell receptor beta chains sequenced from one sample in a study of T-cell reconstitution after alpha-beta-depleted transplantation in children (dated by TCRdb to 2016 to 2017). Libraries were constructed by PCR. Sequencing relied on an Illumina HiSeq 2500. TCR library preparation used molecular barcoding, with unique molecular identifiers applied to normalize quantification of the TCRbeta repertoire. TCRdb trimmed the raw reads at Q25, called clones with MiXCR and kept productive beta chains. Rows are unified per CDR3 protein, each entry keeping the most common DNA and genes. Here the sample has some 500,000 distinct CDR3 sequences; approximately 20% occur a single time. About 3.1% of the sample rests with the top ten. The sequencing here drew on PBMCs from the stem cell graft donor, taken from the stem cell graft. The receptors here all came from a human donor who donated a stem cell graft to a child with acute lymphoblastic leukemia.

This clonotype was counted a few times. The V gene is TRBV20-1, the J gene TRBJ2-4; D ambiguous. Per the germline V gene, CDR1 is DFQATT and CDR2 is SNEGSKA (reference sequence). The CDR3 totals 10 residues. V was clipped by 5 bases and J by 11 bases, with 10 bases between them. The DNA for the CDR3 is TGCAGTGCTTCCGGACGGCTTCAGTACTTC. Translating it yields CSASGRLQYF.

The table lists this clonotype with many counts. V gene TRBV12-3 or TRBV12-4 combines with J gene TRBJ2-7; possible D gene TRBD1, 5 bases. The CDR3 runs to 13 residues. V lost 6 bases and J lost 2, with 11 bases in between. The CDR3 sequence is CASRPPGTYEQYF. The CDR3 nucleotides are TGTGCCAGCAGACCACCAGGGACCTACGAGCAGTACTTC.

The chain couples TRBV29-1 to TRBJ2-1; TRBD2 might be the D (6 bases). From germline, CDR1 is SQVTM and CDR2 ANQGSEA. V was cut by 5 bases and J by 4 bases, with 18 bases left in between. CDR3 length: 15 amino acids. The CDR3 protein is CSVSTYSGLYNEQFF. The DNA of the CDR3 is TGCAGCGTTTCTACTTATAGCGGCCTATACAATGAGCAGTTCTTC.

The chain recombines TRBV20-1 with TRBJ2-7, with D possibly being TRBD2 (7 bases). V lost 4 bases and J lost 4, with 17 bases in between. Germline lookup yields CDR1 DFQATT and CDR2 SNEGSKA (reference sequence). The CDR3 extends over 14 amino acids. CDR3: CSATARGGGYEQYF. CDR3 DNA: TGCAGTGCTACGGCGCGGGGAGGGGGATACGAGCAGTACTTC.

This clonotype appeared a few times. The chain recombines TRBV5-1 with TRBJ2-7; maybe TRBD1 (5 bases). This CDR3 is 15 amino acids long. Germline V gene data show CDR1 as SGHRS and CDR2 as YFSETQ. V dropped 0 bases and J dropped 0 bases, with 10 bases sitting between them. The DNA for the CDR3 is TGCGCCAGCAGCTTGGACGGCAGGGCCTCCTACGAGCAGTACTTC. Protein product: CASSLDGRASYEQYF.

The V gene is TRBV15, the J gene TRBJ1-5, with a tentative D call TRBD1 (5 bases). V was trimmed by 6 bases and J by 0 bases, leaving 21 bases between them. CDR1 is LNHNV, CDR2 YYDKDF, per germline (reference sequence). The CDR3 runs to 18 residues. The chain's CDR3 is CATRDVDTSDNSNQPQHF. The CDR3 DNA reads TGTGCCACCAGAGACGTGGACACGTCCGACAATAGCAATCAGCCCCAGCATTTT. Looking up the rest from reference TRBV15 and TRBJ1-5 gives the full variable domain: DAMVIQNPRYQVTQFGKPVTLSCSQTLNHNVMYWYQQKSSQAPKLLFHYYDKDFNNEADTPDNFQSRRPNTSFCFLDIRSPGLGDTAMYLCATRDVDTSDNSNQPQHFGDGTRLSIL.

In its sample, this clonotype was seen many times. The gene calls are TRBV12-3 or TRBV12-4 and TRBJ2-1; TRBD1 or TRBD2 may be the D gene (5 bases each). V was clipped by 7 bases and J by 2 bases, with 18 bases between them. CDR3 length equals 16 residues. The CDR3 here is CASTNGDPNTYNEQFF. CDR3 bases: TGTGCCAGCACCAACGGGGACCCGAATACCTACAATGAGCAGTTCTTC.

The CDR3 here is CATSHGGRDNNEQFF. In DNA form, the CDR3 reads TGTGCCACCAGTCACGGCGGGAGGGATAACAATGAGCAGTTCTTC. The genes are TRBV24-1 and TRBJ2-1; TRBD2 agrees at 9 bases. The V gene end was trimmed by 6 bases and the J gene end by 5 bases; junction bases not matched to a gene: 7. Germline V lookup: CDR1 KGHDR, CDR2 SFDVKD. The CDR3 consists of 15 residues.

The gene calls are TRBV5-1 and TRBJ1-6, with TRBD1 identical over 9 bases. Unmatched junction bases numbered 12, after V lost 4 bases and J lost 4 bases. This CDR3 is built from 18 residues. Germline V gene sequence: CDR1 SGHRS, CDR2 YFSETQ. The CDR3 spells CASSAWTGVGAYNSPLHF. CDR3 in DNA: TGCGCCAGCAGCGCCTGGACAGGGGTTGGGGCTTATAATTCACCCCTCCACTTT.

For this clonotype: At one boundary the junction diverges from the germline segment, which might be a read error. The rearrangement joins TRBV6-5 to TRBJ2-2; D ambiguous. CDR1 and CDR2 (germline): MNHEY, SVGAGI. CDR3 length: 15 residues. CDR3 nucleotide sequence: TGTGTCAGCAGTACTAAGGTGGAAAACACCGGGGAGCTGTTTTTT. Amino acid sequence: CVSSTKVENTGELFF.

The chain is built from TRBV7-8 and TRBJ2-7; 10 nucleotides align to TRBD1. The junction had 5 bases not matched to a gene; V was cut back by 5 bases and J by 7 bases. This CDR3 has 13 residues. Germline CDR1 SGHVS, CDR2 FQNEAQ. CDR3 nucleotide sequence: TGTGCCAGCAGCATAGGGACAGGGGTAGAGCAGTACTTC. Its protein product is CASSIGTGVEQYF.

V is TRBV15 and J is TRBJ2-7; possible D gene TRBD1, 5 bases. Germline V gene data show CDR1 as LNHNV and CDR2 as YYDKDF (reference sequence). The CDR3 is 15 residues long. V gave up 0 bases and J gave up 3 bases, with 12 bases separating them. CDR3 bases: TGTGCCACCAGCAGAGATCCTGGAGACAGCTACGAGCAGTACTTC. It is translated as CATSRDPGDSYEQYF.

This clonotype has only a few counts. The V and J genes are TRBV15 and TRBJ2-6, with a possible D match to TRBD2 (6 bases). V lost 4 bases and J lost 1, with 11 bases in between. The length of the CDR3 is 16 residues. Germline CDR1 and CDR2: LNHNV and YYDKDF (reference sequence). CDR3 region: CATSKGEVSGANVLTF. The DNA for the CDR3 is TGTGCCACCAGCAAAGGGGAGGTTTCTGGGGCCAACGTCCTGACTTTC. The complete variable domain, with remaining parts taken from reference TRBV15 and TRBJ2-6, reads DAMVIQNPRYQVTQFGKPVTLSCSQTLNHNVMYWYQQKSSQAPKLLFHYYDKDFNNEADTPDNFQSRRPNTSFCFLDIRSPGLGDTAMYLCATSKGEVSGANVLTFGAGSRLTVL.

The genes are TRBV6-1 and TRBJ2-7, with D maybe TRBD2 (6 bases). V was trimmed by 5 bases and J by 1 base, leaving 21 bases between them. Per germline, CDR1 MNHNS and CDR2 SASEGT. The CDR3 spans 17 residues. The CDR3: CASSTSPLAKKSYEQYF. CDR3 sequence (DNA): TGTGCCAGCAGTACGTCCCCGCTAGCGAAAAAATCCTACGAGCAGTACTTC.

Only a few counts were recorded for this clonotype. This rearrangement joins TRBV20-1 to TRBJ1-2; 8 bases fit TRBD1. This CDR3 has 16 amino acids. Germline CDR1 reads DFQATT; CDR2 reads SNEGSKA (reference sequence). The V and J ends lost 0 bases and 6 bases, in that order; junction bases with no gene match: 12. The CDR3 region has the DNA TGCAGTGCTAGAGATCTGTCGGGACAGGATTTAGATGGCTACACCTTC. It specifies CSARDLSGQDLDGYTF.

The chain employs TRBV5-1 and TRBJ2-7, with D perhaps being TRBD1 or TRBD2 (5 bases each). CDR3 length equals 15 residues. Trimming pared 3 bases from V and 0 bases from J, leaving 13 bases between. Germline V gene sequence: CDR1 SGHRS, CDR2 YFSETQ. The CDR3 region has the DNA TGCGCCAGCAGCTCGAGGGGCGCCCCCTCCTACGAGCAGTACTTC. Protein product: CASSSRGAPSYEQYF.

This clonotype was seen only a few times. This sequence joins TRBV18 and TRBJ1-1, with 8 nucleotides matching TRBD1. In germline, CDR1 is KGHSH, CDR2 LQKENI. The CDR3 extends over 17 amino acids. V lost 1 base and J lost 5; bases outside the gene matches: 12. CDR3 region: CASSPLSMDRVGTEAFF. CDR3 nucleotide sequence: TGTGCCAGCTCACCACTCTCAATGGACAGGGTGGGAACTGAAGCTTTCTTT.

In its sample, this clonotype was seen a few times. The CDR3: CASSVARNQPQHF. The CDR3 DNA sequence: TGTGCCAGCAGCGTAGCGAGGAATCAGCCCCAGCATTTT. The chain joins TRBV3-1 to TRBJ1-5; D ambiguous. Germline V CDR1 and CDR2: LGHDT, YNNKEL (reference sequence). This CDR3 spans 13 amino acids. V was shortened by 5 bases and J by 4 bases, with 9 bases between the two germline ends. Complete variable domain (other parts from reference TRBV3-1 and TRBJ1-5): DTAVSQTPKYLVTQMGNDKSIKCEQNLGHDTMYWYKQDSKKFLKIMFSYNNKELIINETVPNRFSPKSPDKAHLNLHINSLELGDSAVYFCASSVARNQPQHFGDGTRLSIL.

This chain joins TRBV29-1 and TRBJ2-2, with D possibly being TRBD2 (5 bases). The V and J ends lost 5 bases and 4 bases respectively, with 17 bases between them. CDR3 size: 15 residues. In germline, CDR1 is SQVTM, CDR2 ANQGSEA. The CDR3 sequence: CSVMLPRRGTGELFF. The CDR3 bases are TGCAGCGTTATGCTTCCTCGCCGGGGCACCGGGGAGCTGTTTTTT.

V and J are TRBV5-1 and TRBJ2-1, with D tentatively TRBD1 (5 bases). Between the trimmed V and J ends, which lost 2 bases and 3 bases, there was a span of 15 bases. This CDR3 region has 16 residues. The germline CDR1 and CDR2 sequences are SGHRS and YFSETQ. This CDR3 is CASSLNRLTGYNEQFF. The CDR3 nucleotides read TGCGCCAGCAGCTTAAACAGGCTCACGGGCTACAATGAGCAGTTCTTC.

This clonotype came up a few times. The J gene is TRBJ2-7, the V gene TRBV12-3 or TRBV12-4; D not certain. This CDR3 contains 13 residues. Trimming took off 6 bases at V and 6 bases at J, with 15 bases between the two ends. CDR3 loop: CASSYPPRREQYF. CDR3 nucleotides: TGTGCCAGCAGCTACCCTCCCCGGCGCGAGCAGTACTTC.

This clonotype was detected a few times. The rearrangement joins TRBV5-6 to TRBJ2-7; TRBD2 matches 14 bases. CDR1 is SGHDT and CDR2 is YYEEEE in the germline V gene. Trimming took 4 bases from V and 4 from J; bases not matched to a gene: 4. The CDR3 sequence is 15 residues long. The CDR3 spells CASSRGLAGVYEQYF. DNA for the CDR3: TGTGCCAGCAGCAGGGGACTAGCGGGAGTGTACGAGCAGTACTTC.

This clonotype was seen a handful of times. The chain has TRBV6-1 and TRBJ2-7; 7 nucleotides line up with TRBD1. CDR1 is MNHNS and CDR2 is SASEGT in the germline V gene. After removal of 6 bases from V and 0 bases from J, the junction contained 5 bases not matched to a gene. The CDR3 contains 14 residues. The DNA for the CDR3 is TGTGCCAGCAGGCGACAGGGTCTCTCCTACGAGCAGTACTTC. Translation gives CASRRQGLSYEQYF.

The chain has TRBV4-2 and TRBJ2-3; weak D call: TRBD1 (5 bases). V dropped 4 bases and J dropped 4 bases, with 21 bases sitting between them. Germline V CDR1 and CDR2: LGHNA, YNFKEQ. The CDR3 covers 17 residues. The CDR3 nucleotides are TGTGCCAGCAGCCCCTTGGGGCCTCTTGTTGCCGCAGATACGCAGTATTTT. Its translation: CASSPLGPLVAADTQYF.

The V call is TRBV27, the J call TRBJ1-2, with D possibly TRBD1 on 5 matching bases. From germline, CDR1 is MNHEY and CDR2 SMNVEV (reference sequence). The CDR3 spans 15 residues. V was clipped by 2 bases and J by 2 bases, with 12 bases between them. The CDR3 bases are TGTGCCAGCAGTTTAGGGGGGATTCGGAACTATGGCTACACCTTC. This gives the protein CASSLGGIRNYGYTF.

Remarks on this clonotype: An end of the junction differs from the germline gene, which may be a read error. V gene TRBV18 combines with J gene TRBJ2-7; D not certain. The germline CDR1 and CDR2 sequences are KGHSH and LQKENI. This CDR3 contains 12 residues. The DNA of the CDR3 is TGTGCCAGCTCACCCGACTCCAACGAGCAGTACTTC. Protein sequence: CASSPDSNEQYF.